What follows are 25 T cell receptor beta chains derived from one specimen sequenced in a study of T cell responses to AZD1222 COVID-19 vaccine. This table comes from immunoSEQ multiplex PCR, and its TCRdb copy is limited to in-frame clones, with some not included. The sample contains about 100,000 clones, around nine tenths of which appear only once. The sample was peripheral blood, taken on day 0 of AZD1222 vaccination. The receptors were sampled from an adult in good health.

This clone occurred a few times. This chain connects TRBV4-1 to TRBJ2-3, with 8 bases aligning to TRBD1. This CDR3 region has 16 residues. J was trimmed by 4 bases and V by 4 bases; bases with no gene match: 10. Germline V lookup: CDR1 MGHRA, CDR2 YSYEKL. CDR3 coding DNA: TGCGCCAGCAGCCCAGGGGGGACAGGTCAGCCAGATACGCAGTATTTT. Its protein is CASSPGGTGQPDTQYF.

CDR3 DNA: TGTGCCAGCAGCTTAGATAACACTAGCGGTGGTACGCAGTATTTT. Protein: CASSLDNTSGGTQYF. The V call is TRBV11-2, the J call TRBJ2-3, with 8 positions matching TRBD2. The germline gives CDR1 SGHAT, CDR2 FQNNGV. The V segment lost 0 bases and the J segment 8 bases; nucleotides outside the gene matches: 7. The CDR3 is 15 amino acids.

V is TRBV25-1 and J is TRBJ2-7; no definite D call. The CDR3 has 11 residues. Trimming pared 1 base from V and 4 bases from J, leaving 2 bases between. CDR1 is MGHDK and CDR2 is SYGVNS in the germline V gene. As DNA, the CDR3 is TGTGCCAGCAGTGAATCTTACGAGCAGTACTTC. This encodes CASSESYEQYF.

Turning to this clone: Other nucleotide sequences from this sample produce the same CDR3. The CDR3 sequence: CASSEPGYEQYF. DNA for the CDR3: TGTGCCAGCAGTGAACCGGGCTACGAGCAGTACTTC. This chain connects TRBV6-1 to TRBJ2-7, with D uncertain. With 2 bases removed from V and 3 bases from J, the gap between germline ends came to 5 bases. The germline CDR1 and CDR2 sequences are MNHNS and SASEGT. The CDR3 is 12 amino acids.

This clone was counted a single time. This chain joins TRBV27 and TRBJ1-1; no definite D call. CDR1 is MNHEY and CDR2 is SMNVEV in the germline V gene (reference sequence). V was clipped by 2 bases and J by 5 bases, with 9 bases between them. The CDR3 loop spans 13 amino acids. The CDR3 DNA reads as TGTGCCAGCAGTTTAATAGACGGGACTGAAGCTTTCTTT. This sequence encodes CASSLIDGTEAFF.

The CDR3 here is CSDLGRGRPYEQYF. Here the CDR3 DNA reads TGCAGCGACCTTGGGAGGGGGCGACCCTACGAGCAGTACTTC. V usage is TRBV29-1 and J usage is TRBJ2-7, with D perhaps being TRBD1 or TRBD2 (7 bases each). V lost 7 bases and J 2 bases, leaving 18 bases between the germline ends. The germline gives CDR1 SQVTM, CDR2 ANQGSEA. The CDR3 length is 14 residues.

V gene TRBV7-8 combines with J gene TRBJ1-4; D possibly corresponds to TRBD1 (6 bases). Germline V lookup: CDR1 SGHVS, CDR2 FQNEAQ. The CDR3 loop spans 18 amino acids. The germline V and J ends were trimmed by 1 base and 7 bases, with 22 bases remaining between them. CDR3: CASSLVLGGAGTSEKLFF. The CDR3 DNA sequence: TGTGCCAGCAGCTTAGTTCTGGGGGGCGCCGGGACCTCTGAAAAACTGTTTTTT.

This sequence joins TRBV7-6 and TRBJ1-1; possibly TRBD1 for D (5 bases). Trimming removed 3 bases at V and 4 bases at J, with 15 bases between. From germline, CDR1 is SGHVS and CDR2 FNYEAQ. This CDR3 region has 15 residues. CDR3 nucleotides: TGTGCCAGCAGCTTCCAGGACATTGTTAGCACTGAAGCTTTCTTT. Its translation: CASSFQDIVSTEAFF.

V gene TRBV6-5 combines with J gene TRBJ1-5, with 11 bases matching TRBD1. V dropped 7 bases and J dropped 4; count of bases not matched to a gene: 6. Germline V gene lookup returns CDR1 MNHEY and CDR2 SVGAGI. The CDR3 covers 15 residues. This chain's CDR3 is CASTGTGGRNQPQHF. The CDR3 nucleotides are TGTGCCAGCACCGGGACAGGGGGAAGAAATCAGCCCCAGCATTTT.

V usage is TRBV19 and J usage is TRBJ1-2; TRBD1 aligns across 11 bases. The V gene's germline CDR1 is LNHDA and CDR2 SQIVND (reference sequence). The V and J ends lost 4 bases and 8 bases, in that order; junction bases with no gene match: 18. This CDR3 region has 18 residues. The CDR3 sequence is CASSRGQGAFLLTIGYTF. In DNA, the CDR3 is TGTGCCAGTAGTAGAGGACAGGGGGCCTTTCTATTAACTATCGGCTACACCTTC.

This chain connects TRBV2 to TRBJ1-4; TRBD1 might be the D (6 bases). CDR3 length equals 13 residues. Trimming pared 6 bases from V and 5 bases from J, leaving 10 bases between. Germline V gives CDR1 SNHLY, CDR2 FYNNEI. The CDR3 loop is CASRGTLNEKLFF. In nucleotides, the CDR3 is TGTGCCAGCAGGGGGACACTAAATGAAAAACTGTTTTTT.

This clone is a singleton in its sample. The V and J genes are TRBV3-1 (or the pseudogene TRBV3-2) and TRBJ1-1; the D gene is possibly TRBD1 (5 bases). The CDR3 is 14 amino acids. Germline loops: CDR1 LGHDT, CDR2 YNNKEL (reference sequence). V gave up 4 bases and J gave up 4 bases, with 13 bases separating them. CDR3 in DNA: TGTGCCAGCAGCCTATATCAGGGAGGCACTGAAGCTTTCTTT. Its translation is CASSLYQGGTEAFF.

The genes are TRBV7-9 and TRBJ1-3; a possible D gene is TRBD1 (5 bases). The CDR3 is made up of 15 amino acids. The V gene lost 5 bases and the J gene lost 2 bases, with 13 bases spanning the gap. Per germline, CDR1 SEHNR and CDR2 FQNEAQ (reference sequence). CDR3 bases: TGTGCCAGCAGCCCCGGACCGGGGCCTGGAAACACCATATATTTT. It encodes CASSPGPGPGNTIYF.

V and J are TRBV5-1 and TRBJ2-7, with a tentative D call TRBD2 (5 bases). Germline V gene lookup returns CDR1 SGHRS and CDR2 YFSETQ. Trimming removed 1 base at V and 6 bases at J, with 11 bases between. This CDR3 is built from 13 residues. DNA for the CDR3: TGCGCCAGCAGCTTGACTAGTGAGCTCGAGCAGTACTTC. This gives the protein CASSLTSELEQYF.

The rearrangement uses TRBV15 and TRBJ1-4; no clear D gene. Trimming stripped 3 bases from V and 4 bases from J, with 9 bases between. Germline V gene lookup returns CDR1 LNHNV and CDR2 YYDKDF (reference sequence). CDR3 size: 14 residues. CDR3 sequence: CATSSRRHNEKLFF. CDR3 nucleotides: TGTGCCACCAGCAGCAGACGGCATAATGAAAAACTGTTTTTT. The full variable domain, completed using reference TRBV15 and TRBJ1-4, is DAMVIQNPRYQVTQFGKPVTLSCSQTLNHNVMYWYQQKSSQAPKLLFHYYDKDFNNEADTPDNFQSRRPNTSFCFLDIRSPGLGDTAMYLCATSSRRHNEKLFFGSGTQLSVL.

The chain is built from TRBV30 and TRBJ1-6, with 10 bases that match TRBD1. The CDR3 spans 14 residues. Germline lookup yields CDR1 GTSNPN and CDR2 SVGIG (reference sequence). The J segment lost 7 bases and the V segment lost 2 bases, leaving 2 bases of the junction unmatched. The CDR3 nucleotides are TGTGCCTGGAGTAAGGGACAGGGGAATTCACCCCTCCACTTT. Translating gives CAWSKGQGNSPLHF.

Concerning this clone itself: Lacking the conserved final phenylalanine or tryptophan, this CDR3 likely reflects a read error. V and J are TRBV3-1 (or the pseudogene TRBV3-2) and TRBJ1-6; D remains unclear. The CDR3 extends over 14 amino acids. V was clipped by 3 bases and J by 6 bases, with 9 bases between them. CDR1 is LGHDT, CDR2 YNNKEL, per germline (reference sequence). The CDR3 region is CASSHSGANSPLHL. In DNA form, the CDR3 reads TGTGCCAGCAGCCACTCCGGCGCTAATTCACCCCTCCACCTT.

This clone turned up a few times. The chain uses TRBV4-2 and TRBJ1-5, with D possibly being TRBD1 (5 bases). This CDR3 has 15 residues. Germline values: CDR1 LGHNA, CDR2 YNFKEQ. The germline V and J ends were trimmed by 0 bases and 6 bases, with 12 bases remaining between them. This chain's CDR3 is CASSQDGGKSQPQHF. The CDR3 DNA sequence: TGTGCCAGCAGCCAAGATGGGGGGAAGTCTCAGCCCCAGCATTTT.

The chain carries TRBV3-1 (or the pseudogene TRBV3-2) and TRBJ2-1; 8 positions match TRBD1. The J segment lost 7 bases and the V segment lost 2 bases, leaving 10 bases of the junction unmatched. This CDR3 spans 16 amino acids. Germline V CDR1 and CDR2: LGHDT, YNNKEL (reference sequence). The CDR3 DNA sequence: TGTGCCAGCAGCCAATTAAGGACAGGGCAAAGGAATGAGCAGTTCTTC. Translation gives CASSQLRTGQRNEQFF.

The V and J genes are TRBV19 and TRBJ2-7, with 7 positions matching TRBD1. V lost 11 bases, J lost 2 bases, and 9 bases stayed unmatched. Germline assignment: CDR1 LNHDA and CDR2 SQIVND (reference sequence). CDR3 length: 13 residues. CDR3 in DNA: TGTGCCGTGGCGAGGGGGCCCACCTACGAGCAGTACTTC. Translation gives CAVARGPTYEQYF. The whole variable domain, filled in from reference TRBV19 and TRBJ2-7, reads DGGITQSPKYLFRKEGQNVTLSCEQNLNHDAMYWYRQDPGQGLRLIYYSQIVNDFQKGDIAEGYSVSREKKESFPLTVTSAQKNPTAFYLCAVARGPTYEQYFGPGTRLTVT.

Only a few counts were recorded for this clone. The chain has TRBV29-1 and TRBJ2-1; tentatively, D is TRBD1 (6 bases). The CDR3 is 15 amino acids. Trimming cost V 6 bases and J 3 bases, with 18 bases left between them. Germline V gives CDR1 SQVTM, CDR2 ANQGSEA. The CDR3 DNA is TGCAGCGTAGTAATAAAAGGGACACACTACAATGAGCAGTTCTTC. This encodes CSVVIKGTHYNEQFF.

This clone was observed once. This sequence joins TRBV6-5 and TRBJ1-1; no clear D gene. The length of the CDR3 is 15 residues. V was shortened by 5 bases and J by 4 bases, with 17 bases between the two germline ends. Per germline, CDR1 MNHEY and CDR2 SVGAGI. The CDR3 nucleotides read TGTGCCAGCAGTCCCCCCCCTCCGATCCGCACTGAAGCTTTCTTT. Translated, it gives CASSPPPPIRTEAFF.

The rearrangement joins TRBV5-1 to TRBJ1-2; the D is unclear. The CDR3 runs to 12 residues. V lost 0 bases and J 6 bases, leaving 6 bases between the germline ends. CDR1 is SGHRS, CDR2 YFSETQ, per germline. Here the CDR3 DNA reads TGCGCCAGCAGCTTGGGGCAGCATGGCTACACCTTC. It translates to CASSLGQHGYTF.

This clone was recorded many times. In nucleotides, the CDR3 is TGTGCCAGCAGTTTACGGGACAGGCTTGTCCCCCTCCACTTT. As protein: CASSLRDRLVPLHF. The chain employs TRBV28 and TRBJ1-6, with TRBD1 matching 8 bases. Germline assignment: CDR1 MDHEN and CDR2 SYDVKM. Losses at the gene ends were 2 bases for V and 13 bases for J; bases not matched to a gene: 7. The length of the CDR3 is 14 residues.

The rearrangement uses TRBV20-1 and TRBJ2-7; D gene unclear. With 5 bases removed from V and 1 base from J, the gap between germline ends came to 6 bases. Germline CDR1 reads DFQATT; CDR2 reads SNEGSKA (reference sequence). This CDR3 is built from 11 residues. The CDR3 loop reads CSAAKSYEQYF. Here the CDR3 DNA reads TGCAGTGCTGCAAAATCCTACGAGCAGTACTTC.